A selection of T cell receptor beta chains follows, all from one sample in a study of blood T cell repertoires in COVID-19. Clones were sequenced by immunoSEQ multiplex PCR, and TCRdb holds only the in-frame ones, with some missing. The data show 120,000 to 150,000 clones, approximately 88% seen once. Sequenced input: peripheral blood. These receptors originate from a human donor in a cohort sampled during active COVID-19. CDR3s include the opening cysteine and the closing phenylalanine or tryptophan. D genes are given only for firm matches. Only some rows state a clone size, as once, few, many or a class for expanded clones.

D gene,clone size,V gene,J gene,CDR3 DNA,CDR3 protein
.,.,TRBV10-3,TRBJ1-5,TGTGCCATCAGTGAGTCGGGTAGCGGAGTGCCCCAGCATTTT,CAISESGSGVPQHF
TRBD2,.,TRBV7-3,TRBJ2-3,TGTGCCAGCAGCGAAACTAGCGTAGATACGCAGTATTTT,CASSETSVDTQYF
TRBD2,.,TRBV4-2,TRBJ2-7,TGTGCCAGCAGCCAAGAAGCGGGGGGTGGCGACGAGCAGTACTTC,CASSQEAGGGDEQYF
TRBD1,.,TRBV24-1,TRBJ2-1,TGTGCCACCAGTGATGCCGGGACAGGGGTTGAGCAGTTCTTC,CATSDAGTGVEQFF
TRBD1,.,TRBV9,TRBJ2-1,TGTGCCAGCAGCCCGCGTCCCGGGACAGGGTTCAGCAGGAATGAGCAGTTCTTC,CASSPRPGTGFSRNEQFF
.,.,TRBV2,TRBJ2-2,TGTGCCAGCAGTGAATTCAGCGCCGGGGAGCTGTTTTTT,CASSEFSAGELFF
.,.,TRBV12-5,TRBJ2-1,TGTGCTAGTGGTTTGGCCCTCGGGGGAAGCTACAATGAGCAGTTCTTC,CASGLALGGSYNEQFF
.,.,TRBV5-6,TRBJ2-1,TGTGCCAGCAGCATCCGACGACACCTCTCCTACAATGAGCAGTTCTTC,CASSIRRHLSYNEQFF
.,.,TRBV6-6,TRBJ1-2,TGTGCCAGCAGTTACTCACAGGGCAACTATGGCTACACCTTC,CASSYSQGNYGYTF
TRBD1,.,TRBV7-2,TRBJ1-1,TGTGCCAGCATTATGGGACAGGCGAACACTGAAGCTTTCTTT,CASIMGQANTEAFF
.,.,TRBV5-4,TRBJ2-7,TGTGCCAGCAGCTCCACCGGACAGACCTACGAGCAGTACTTC,CASSSTGQTYEQYF
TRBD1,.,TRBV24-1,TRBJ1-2,TGTGCCACCAGTGATAGCCCCGGACAGGGAACCTATGGCTACACCTTC,CATSDSPGQGTYGYTF
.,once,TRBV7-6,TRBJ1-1,TGTGCCAGCAGCCCCCCCTACCGGGGAGGCACTGAAGCTTTCTTT,CASSPPYRGGTEAFF
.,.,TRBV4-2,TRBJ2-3,TGTGCCAGCAGCACGAACGGGAACACAGATACGCAGTATTTT,CASSTNGNTDTQYF
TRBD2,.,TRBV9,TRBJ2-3,TGTGCCAGCAGCGTAGGCGGGGGGCTGAGGGGCACAGATACGCAGTATTTT,CASSVGGGLRGTDTQYF
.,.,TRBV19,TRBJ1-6,TGTGCCAGTAGTATGAGGGACAAAAATTCACCCCTCCACTTT,CASSMRDKNSPLHF
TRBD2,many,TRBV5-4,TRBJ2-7,TGTGCCAGCAGCTCAGCGGGGGGGTCCTACGAGCAGTACTTC,CASSSAGGSYEQYF
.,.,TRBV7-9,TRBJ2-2,TGTGCCGAGCTTCCCGGGGAGCTGTTTTTT,CAELPGELFF
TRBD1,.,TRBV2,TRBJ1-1,TGTGCCAGCAAGGACAGGGGCACTGAAGCTTTCTTT,CASKDRGTEAFF
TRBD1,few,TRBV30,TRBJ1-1,TGTGCCTGGAGGAGGGGGCCCACAGGGAGGAACACTGAAGCTTTCTTT,CAWRRGPTGRNTEAFF
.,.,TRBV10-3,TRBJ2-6,TGTGCCACCCCGGCGAACCGACAGATCTCTGGGGCCAACGTCCTGACTTTC,CATPANRQISGANVLTF
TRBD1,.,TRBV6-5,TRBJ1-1,TGTGCCAGCATCTCTACCCAGGGGGACACTGAAGCTTTCTTT,CASISTQGDTEAFF
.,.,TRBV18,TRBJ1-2,TGTGCCAGCTCACCCCGCCGGGAAAATGGCTACACCTTC,CASSPRRENGYTF
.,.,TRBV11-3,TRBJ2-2,TGTGCCAGCAGCTTAGGAGTGGCGAACACCGGGGAGCTGTTTTTT,CASSLGVANTGELFF
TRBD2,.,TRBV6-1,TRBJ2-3,TGTGCCAGCAGTCAGCGGGGACGAGGCACAGATACGCAGTATTTT,CASSQRGRGTDTQYF
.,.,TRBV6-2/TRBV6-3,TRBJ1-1,TGTGCCAGCAGTTACAGTCAGGGTTCCGAAGCTTTCTTT,CASSYSQGSEAFF
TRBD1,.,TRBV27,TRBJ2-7,TGTGCCAGCAGTTTATCGGGACAGGGTCCTTACGAGCAGTACTTC,CASSLSGQGPYEQYF
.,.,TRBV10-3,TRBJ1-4,TGTGCCATCAGCCCACAGGGTAACACAGAAAAACTGTTTTTT,CAISPQGNTEKLFF
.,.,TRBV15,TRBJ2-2,TGTGCCACCAGCAGAAGAGCGAACACCGGGGAGCTGTTTTTT,CATSRRANTGELFF
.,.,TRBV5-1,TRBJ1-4,TGCGCCAGCAGCCGCCGGAGTATAGGTCCAGTCCTTAATGAAAAACTGTTTTTT,CASSRRSIGPVLNEKLFF
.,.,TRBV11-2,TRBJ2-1,TGTGCCACCGGGGGATGGGCGGACTACAATGAGCAGTTCTTC,CATGGWADYNEQFF
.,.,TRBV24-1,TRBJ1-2,TGTGCCACCAGTGATTTATACAGGGACTATGGCTACACCTTC,CATSDLYRDYGYTF